This T cell receptor beta chain emerged from a study of blood T cell repertoires in COVID-19. Study in general: PBMCs, B-cell-depleted T cells, or T cells provided the cDNA or gDNA that made up the material.

Sequenced by immunoSEQ multiplex PCR; TCRdb stores in-frame clones only, minus some. The sample lists 200,000 to 250,000 clones, around 90% occurring once. Unmatched junction bases numbered 7, after V lost 9 bases and J lost 2 bases. The CDR3 length is 14 residues. CDR1 is ENHRY, CDR2 SYGVKD, per germline. The receptor was derived from a young man with active or convalescent COVID-19. Input material: peripheral blood. J is TRBJ1-3 and V is TRBV10-3; 7 positions agree with TRBD1. CDR3 in DNA: TGTGCCATGTCCGCGACAGGGACTGGAAACACCATATATTTT. Translating gives CAMSATGTGNTIYF.